This passage covers 5 T cell receptor beta chains from one sample sequenced in a study of cytomegalovirus exposure and HLA in healthy donors. Primers for the PCR totalled 60 Vbeta and 13 Jbeta. Method: immunoSEQ multiplex PCR; TCRdb's copy keeps in-frame clones and lacks some. There are about 77,000 clones in the sample; about 78% occur only once, and approximately 1.6% lies in the top ten. Sequencing was carried out using PBMCs. The receptor source for this set is a man in his forties in good health and CMV-seronegative.

The V call is TRBV19, the J call TRBJ2-7; D is unclear. V lost 2 bases and J lost 6, with 14 bases in between. The CDR3 has 14 residues. Germline CDR1 and CDR2: LNHDA and SQIVND (reference sequence). The CDR3 loop reads CASSISGAPLEQYF. For the CDR3, the DNA is TGTGCCAGTAGTATATCGGGTGCCCCTCTCGAGCAGTACTTC.

This chain's CDR3 is CASSLGMGVNSPLHF. The CDR3 DNA is TGTGCCAGCAGCTTAGGGATGGGAGTTAATTCACCCCTCCACTTT. This rearrangement joins TRBV7-6 to TRBJ1-6; D unresolved. This CDR3 has 15 amino acids. The germline V and J ends were trimmed by 1 base and 6 bases, with 10 bases remaining between them. CDR1 is SGHVS, CDR2 FNYEAQ, per germline. Full variable domain (rest looked up from reference TRBV7-6 and TRBJ1-6): GAGVSQSPRYKVTKRGQDVALRCDPISGHVSLYWYRQALGQGPEFLTYFNYEAQQDKSGLPNDRFSAERPEGSISTLTIQRTEQRDSAMYRCASSLGMGVNSPLHFGNGTRLTVT.

J is TRBJ2-3 and V is TRBV9; D unresolved. V was shortened by 3 bases and J by 4 bases, with 9 bases between the two germline ends. CDR3 size: 13 residues. From germline, CDR1 is SGDLS and CDR2 YYNGEE. The CDR3 reads CASSALGADTQYF. DNA for the CDR3: TGTGCCAGCAGCGCCCTAGGCGCAGATACGCAGTATTTT.

The rearrangement uses TRBV19 and TRBJ1-2; D perhaps matches TRBD1 (5 bases). This CDR3 has 12 residues. Between the trimmed V and J ends, which lost 6 bases and 8 bases, there was a span of 13 bases. Germline-derived CDR1 and CDR2 are LNHDA and SQIVND (reference sequence). CDR3 bases: TGTGCCAGTAGACTTACAGGTGGCGGCTACACCTTC. This sequence encodes CASRLTGGGYTF.

The DNA for the CDR3 is TGTGCCAGCAGGGCCCCCAATCAGCCCCAGCATTTT. This codes for CASRAPNQPQHF. The chain carries TRBV28 and TRBJ1-5; D remains unclear. The CDR3 spans 12 residues. V gave up 6 bases and J gave up 3 bases, with 6 bases separating them. Germline assignment: CDR1 MDHEN and CDR2 SYDVKM.